One and the same sample provided the 21 T cell receptor beta chains below, sequenced in a study of neurological immune-mediated disorders (dated by TCRdb to about 2019). Preparation of the library involved 5' RACE. Reads for this sample came from an Illumina HiSeq 2500. Through fastp at Q25 and MiXCR, TCRdb rebuilt clones from the public reads, retaining in-frame beta chains. Each CDR3 protein gets just one entry, which takes the most common genes and DNA from the rows behind it. The sample yields roughly 44,000 distinct CDR3 sequences; around 6% were counted once. About 0.6% of the sample belongs to the ten largest clones. The specimen was CD4+ T cells from blood. The receptor source for this set is a woman in her thirties or forties in good health.

The chain employs TRBV2 and TRBJ2-5; no definite D call. The CDR3 covers 14 residues. Germline values: CDR1 SNHLY, CDR2 FYNNEI. Trimming cost V 1 base and J 5 bases, with 11 bases left between them. The CDR3 region is CASSEVRTLETQYF. DNA of the CDR3: TGTGCCAGCAGTGAAGTCCGGACGTTGGAGACCCAGTACTTC.

The table lists this clonotype with many counts. The chain carries TRBV20-1 and TRBJ2-3; 8 nucleotides line up with TRBD1. The CDR3 contains 14 residues. The junction had 4 bases not matched to a gene; V was cut back by 1 base and J by 4 bases. Germline loops: CDR1 DFQATT, CDR2 SNEGSKA (reference sequence). CDR3 residues: CSARGQGKSDTQYF. DNA of the CDR3: TGCAGTGCTAGAGGACAGGGGAAATCAGATACGCAGTATTTT.

This clonotype was seen just once. V and J are TRBV20-1 and TRBJ2-7; TRBD1 matches 9 bases. V lost 6 bases and J lost 6; bases outside the gene matches: 9. CDR1 and CDR2 (germline): DFQATT, SNEGSKA (reference sequence). The CDR3 contains 13 residues. The CDR3 region has the DNA TGCAGTGCCTCCGGGACAGGGCCCGTCGAGCAGTACTTC. Protein product: CSASGTGPVEQYF.

This clonotype was counted at least ten times. The chain links TRBV7-2 to TRBJ2-4, with a weak D call TRBD1 (7 bases). The CDR3 is 14 residues long. The germline CDR1 and CDR2 sequences are SGHTA and FQGNSA. The V gene lost 2 bases and the J gene lost 9 bases, with 14 bases spanning the gap. Here the CDR3 reads CASSLWGDRGIQYF. CDR3 nucleotides: TGTGCCAGCAGCTTATGGGGGGACAGAGGCATTCAGTACTTC.

In this sample, this clonotype turned up many times. The chain combines TRBV4-1 with TRBJ1-4; D is perhaps TRBD1 (6 bases). Germline CDR1 MGHRA, CDR2 YSYEKL. This CDR3 contains 15 residues. Trimming cost V 4 bases and J 5 bases, with 14 bases left between them. The CDR3 coding sequence is TGCGCCAGCAGCCGACCAGGGGAGGGGAATGAAAAACTGTTTTTT. Translating gives CASSRPGEGNEKLFF.

This clonotype was seen at least ten times. The rearrangement links TRBV28 to TRBJ2-3; 9 positions match TRBD1. CDR1 is MDHEN and CDR2 is SYDVKM in the germline V gene. This CDR3 has 17 amino acids. The trim removed 8 bases at V and 1 base at J, leaving 13 bases unmatched. CDR3 sequence reads: CASSPAGQGQGTDTQYF. CDR3 sequence (DNA): TGTGCCAGCTCCCCCGCCGGACAGGGGCAAGGCACAGATACGCAGTATTTT.

Ten or more counts support this clonotype. V is TRBV20-1 and J is TRBJ2-2, with D perhaps TRBD1 (6 bases). Trimming left V 1 base short and J 7 bases short, with 10 bases between. The CDR3 is 13 amino acids. CDR1 and CDR2 from the germline V gene are DFQATT and SNEGSKA (reference sequence). The CDR3 region is CSARGTDIGELFF. CDR3 coding DNA: TGCAGTGCTAGAGGGACAGACATCGGGGAGCTGTTTTTT.

The sample holds many counts of this clonotype. The chain joins TRBV3-1 to TRBJ2-2; D call uncertain. This CDR3 is 16 amino acids long. The V gene lost 3 bases and the J gene lost 5 bases, with 16 bases spanning the gap. Germline lookup yields CDR1 LGHDT and CDR2 YNNKEL (reference sequence). The CDR3 reads CASSQTGLTQTGELFF. The CDR3 coding sequence is TGTGCCAGCAGCCAGACGGGCCTTACGCAGACCGGGGAGCTGTTTTTT. Variable domain in full (rest from reference TRBV3-1 and TRBJ2-2): DTAVSQTPKYLVTQMGNDKSIKCEQNLGHDTMYWYKQDSKKFLKIMFSYNNKELIINETVPNRFSPKSPDKAHLNLHINSLELGDSAVYFCASSQTGLTQTGELFFGEGSRLTVL.

In this sample, this clonotype turned up many times. The chain links TRBV7-2 to TRBJ2-3, with 8 nucleotides matching TRBD2. J was trimmed by 5 bases and V by 3 bases; bases with no gene match: 10. The CDR3 is made up of 16 amino acids. Germline V gene lookup returns CDR1 SGHTA and CDR2 FQGNSA. CDR3 DNA sequence: TGTGCCAGCAGCTTTCACTCAGCGGGAGTCGGAGATACGCAGTATTTT. Translated, it gives CASSFHSAGVGDTQYF.

Many counts were recorded for this clonotype. The chain employs TRBV20-1 and TRBJ2-3; perhaps D is TRBD1 or TRBD2 (6 bases each). V lost 5 bases and J 11 bases, leaving 17 bases between the germline ends. CDR3 size: 12 residues. Germline CDR1 is DFQATT and CDR2 is SNEGSKA (reference sequence). The CDR3 DNA sequence: TGCAGTGCTCCTCAACAGGGACTGGAGCAGTATTTT. Protein product: CSAPQQGLEQYF.

The chain uses TRBV7-2 and TRBJ1-1, with D perhaps matching TRBD1 (5 bases). This CDR3 region has 12 residues. Per the germline V gene, CDR1 is SGHTA and CDR2 is FQGNSA. Trimming cost V 3 bases and J 11 bases, with 13 bases left between them. The CDR3: CASSFRGGDAFF. CDR3 DNA: TGTGCCAGCAGCTTCCGGGGAGGGGATGCTTTCTTT.

This clonotype was counted ten times or more. V gene TRBV7-6 combines with J gene TRBJ1-5; D uncertain. V shed 4 bases and J shed 5 bases, with 15 bases lying between them. Germline-derived CDR1 and CDR2 are SGHVS and FNYEAQ. This CDR3 is built from 15 residues. The CDR3: CASSSEVGLYQPQHF. As DNA, the CDR3 is TGTGCCAGCAGCTCTGAAGTCGGGCTCTATCAGCCCCAGCATTTT. Full variable domain (missing parts from reference TRBV7-6 and TRBJ1-5): GAGVSQSPRYKVTKRGQDVALRCDPISGHVSLYWYRQALGQGPEFLTYFNYEAQQDKSGLPNDRFSAERPEGSISTLTIQRTEQRDSAMYRCASSSEVGLYQPQHFGDGTRLSIL.

This clonotype has a count of ten or more. V is TRBV5-1 and J is TRBJ2-7, with 7 bases lining up with TRBD2. The CDR3 loop spans 15 amino acids. Germline trimming cut 4 bases from V and 4 bases from J; bases unmatched to any gene: 11. The germline V gene has CDR1 SGHRS and CDR2 YFSETQ. DNA of the CDR3: TGCGCCAGCAGCGGCCCGGCGGGAGCAGAGTACGAGCAGTACTTC. Residues: CASSGPAGAEYEQYF.

This clonotype was observed at least ten times. This rearrangement joins TRBV12-3 or TRBV12-4 to TRBJ1-1; tentatively, D is TRBD1 (6 bases). V shed 5 bases and J shed 1 base, with 20 bases lying between them. The CDR3 is 17 amino acids. The CDR3 DNA sequence: TGTGCCAGCAGTCGAACGAGTGGGGGGGACAAGAACACTGAAGCTTTCTTT. As protein: CASSRTSGGDKNTEAFF.

This clonotype was recorded at least ten times. V is TRBV5-1 and J is TRBJ2-3; 9 bases match TRBD2. The CDR3 is 15 amino acids. Per germline, CDR1 SGHRS and CDR2 YFSETQ. The junction had 7 bases not matched to a gene; V was cut back by 4 bases and J by 4 bases. This CDR3 is CASSPGTSLADTQYF. The CDR3 DNA sequence: TGCGCCAGCAGCCCGGGGACTAGCCTGGCAGATACGCAGTATTTT. Full variable domain (missing parts from reference TRBV5-1 and TRBJ2-3): KAGVTQTPRYLIKTRGQQVTLSCSPISGHRSVSWYQQTPGQGLQFLFEYFSETQRNKGNFPGRFSGRQFSNSRSEMNVSTLELGDSALYLCASSPGTSLADTQYFGPGTRLTVL.

The chain recombines TRBV11-2 with TRBJ1-1; no firm D call. There are 13 residues in the CDR3. Trimming cost V 9 bases and J 1 base, with 12 bases left between them. Germline loops: CDR1 SGHAT, CDR2 FQNNGV. The CDR3 nucleotides are TGTGCCAGTCTTTCCCCCCCGAACACTGAAGCTTTCTTT. Residues: CASLSPPNTEAFF.

This clonotype has ten or more counts. The chain joins TRBV11-2 to TRBJ2-1; TRBD1 or TRBD2 may be the D gene (5 bases each). Germline assignment: CDR1 SGHAT and CDR2 FQNNGV. Trimming cost V 0 bases and J 5 bases, with 11 bases left between them. The CDR3 length is 15 residues. The CDR3: CASSLERGTHNEQFF. Here the CDR3 DNA reads TGTGCCAGCAGCTTAGAACGTGGGACGCACAATGAGCAGTTCTTC.

This clonotype was found many times. This chain links TRBV20-1 with TRBJ1-5; 9 bases map to TRBD1. CDR3 size: 13 residues. The germline V gene encodes CDR1 DFQATT and CDR2 SNEGSKA (reference sequence). The V gene end was trimmed by 5 bases and the J gene end by 5 bases; junction bases not matched to a gene: 4. The chain's CDR3 is CSAGWTGDQPQHF. In nucleotides, the CDR3 is TGCAGTGCTGGGTGGACAGGGGATCAGCCCCAGCATTTT.

At least ten counts were recorded for this clonotype. V and J are TRBV28 and TRBJ2-7, with TRBD1 matching over 7 bases. With V trimmed by 2 bases and J by 3 bases, 13 bases remained unmatched. This CDR3 has 17 residues. Germline-derived CDR1 and CDR2 are MDHEN and SYDVKM. Written as DNA, the CDR3 is TGTGCCAGCAGTTTACGGTGGTCAGGGGGTTTAGACTACGAGCAGTACTTC. Translation gives CASSLRWSGGLDYEQYF.

This clonotype has at least ten counts. The chain is built from TRBV7-3 and TRBJ2-1; tentatively, D is TRBD1 or TRBD2 (7 bases each). CDR1 and CDR2 (germline): SGHTA, FQGTGA. The V end lost 5 bases, the J end lost 4 bases, and 18 bases lay between the germline ends. The CDR3 length is 16 residues. CDR3 coding DNA: TGTGCCAGCAGCGCCAGGGGGGGAGGGGGTTACAATGAGCAGTTCTTC. Translating gives CASSARGGGGYNEQFF.

This clonotype was seen repeatedly, ten times or more. This rearrangement joins TRBV7-2 to TRBJ2-1; D is undetermined. Germline CDR1 and CDR2: SGHTA and FQGNSA. Trimming took off 5 bases at V and 6 bases at J, with 14 bases between the two ends. The CDR3 covers 14 residues. The CDR3 DNA sequence: TGTGCCAGCAGCCGCCCGGAGTCCGGCAATGAGCAGTTCTTC. It is translated as CASSRPESGNEQFF.